This T cell receptor (beta chain) originates from a study of CD8 T cells in ankylosing spondylitis (dated by TCRdb to between 2016 and 2019). For context, the study as a whole: To find TCR variants linked to disease, the study profiled T cell receptor beta repertoires in ankylosing spondylitis patients and healthy donors. The whole study cohort included some 100 healthy donors and some 27 ankylosing spondylitis patients. Samples of peripheral blood were taken, and for ankylosing spondylitis patients, synovial fluid was collected as well. Findings and caveats that apply to the study as a whole: According to the report, matched synovial fluid samples from ankylosing spondylitis patients were significantly enriched for the disease-linked clones. In peripheral blood, the disease-linked clones were found at relatively low frequencies and had a CD8+ phenotype. Blood from ankylosing spondylitis patients appeared to be characterized by a TCR beta motif made up of about 8 highly homologous amino acid variants. Some motif variants were previously reported in synovial fluid and blood of reactive arthritis patients, suggesting common disease-initiation mechanisms.

Reads for this sample came from an Illumina HiSeq 2500. TCR beta libraries were prepared by quantitative 5'-RACE with molecular barcodes. On the study's bioinformatics: A new computational method, built on a probabilistic model of VDJ rearrangement, was used to identify disease-linked TCR variants. The public reads were reanalyzed by TCRdb: fastp trimming at Q25, MiXCR alignment, in-frame beta chains only. A single entry per CDR3 protein holds the most common genes and DNA from its merged rows. TCRdb's processing, not the authors' own work, is the source of the V and J calls. The sample records fewer than 250,000 distinct CDR3 sequences, 32% of which are singletons. In total, the top ten clones hold roughly 4.2% of the sample. A word on this clonotype: Its antigen is not yet known. Per-base qualities were not stored, and no clone one base away is much larger.

The clonotype was recovered from a male donor with ankylosing spondylitis or in good health (not recorded which). Sequenced sample: blood, either unsorted or a sorted T cell fraction (not recorded which).

In nucleotide form, the sequence is TGCGCCAGCAGCGGTCGGACTAGCGGCACAGATACGCAGTATTTT. Its translation reads: CASSGRTSGTDTQYF. The chain links TRBV4-1 with TRBJ2-3; 9 middle bases align to TRBD2. The germline V gene supplies CDR1 MGHRA and CDR2 YSYEKL. Trimming removed 5 bases from V and 1 base from J; the gene matches leave 4 bases unexplained. The CDR3 covers 15 residues, taking in both the cysteine and the phenylalanine. The entry retains the CDR3 DNA only, 45 bases that are in frame from base 1.